Each of the 30 T cell receptor beta chains below was sequenced from the same sample in a study of T cells in Graves' hyperthyroidism and ophthalmopathy (dated by TCRdb to between 2018 and 2021). Libraries were built with multiplex PCR. Sequencing instrument: Illumina HiSeq 2000. Amplification of TCR beta CDR3 regions was carried out from RNA transcripts. A first-round RT-PCR of the TCR CDR3 used the HTBI primer set with the Qiagen OneStep RT-PCR kit. TCRdb reprocessing: public reads trimmed at Q25 with fastp, clones called with MiXCR, in-frame beta chains kept. For every CDR3 protein sequence, its rows merge into one entry that carries the most common genes and DNA. A total of 400,000 or so distinct CDR3 sequences appear in this sample, roughly 15% of them only once. Roughly 19% of the sample lies in the top ten. Sequencing input: blood. Receptors originate from a woman aged 60 to 75 with Graves' ophthalmopathy.

This clonotype has ten or more counts. The chain carries TRBV24-1 and TRBJ2-3, with 9 bases aligning to TRBD2. The CDR3 contains 17 residues. V dropped 4 bases and J dropped 6; count of bases not matched to a gene: 13. CDR1 and CDR2 from the germline V gene are KGHDR and SFDVKD. This chain's CDR3 is CATSDPSPREGVDTQYF. In DNA form, the CDR3 reads TGTGCCACCAGTGACCCCAGTCCGCGGGAGGGCGTGGATACGCAGTATTTT.

The chain employs TRBV27 and TRBJ2-1; 8 nucleotides align to TRBD1. The CDR3 has 16 amino acids. Looked up from germline, CDR1 is MNHEY and CDR2 is SMNVEV (reference sequence). With V trimmed by 5 bases and J by 3 bases, 9 bases remained unmatched. The CDR3 reads CASSAGQGVDYNEQFF. The CDR3 nucleotides read TGTGCCAGCAGTGCTGGACAGGGTGTTGACTACAATGAGCAGTTCTTC.

V gene TRBV12-5 combines with J gene TRBJ2-1, with D perhaps matching TRBD2 (7 bases). With 0 bases removed from V and 8 bases from J, the gap between germline ends came to 17 bases. Germline V CDR1 and CDR2: LGHNT, FRNRAP. The CDR3 runs 16 residues. Written as DNA, the CDR3 is TGTGCTAGTGGTTTGGTACAGGGCGGGAGTATCGATGAGCAGTTCTTC. It yields the protein CASGLVQGGSIDEQFF.

This clonotype was seen many times. The chain's CDR3 is CASTGLYSNQPQHF. CDR3 nucleotides: TGTGCCAGTACGGGACTTTATAGCAATCAGCCCCAGCATTTT. The V call is TRBV19, the J call TRBJ1-5; tentative D call: TRBD1 (5 bases). The V gene lost 7 bases and the J gene lost 0 bases, with 10 bases spanning the gap. Per germline, CDR1 LNHDA and CDR2 SQIVND (reference sequence). The CDR3 totals 14 residues.

This clonotype has at least ten counts. V usage is TRBV7-9 and J usage is TRBJ2-7; D is possibly TRBD1 (5 bases). Trimming shortened V by 0 bases and J by 6 bases, and 15 bases separated the two germline ends. Germline V gene sequence: CDR1 SEHNR, CDR2 FQNEAQ (reference sequence). This CDR3 has 15 residues. CDR3 sequence (DNA): TGTGCCAGCAGCTTAGCGGTAGGGGCGTTTTCCGAGCAGTACTTC. It encodes CASSLAVGAFSEQYF.

In its sample, this clonotype was seen a few times. This chain connects TRBV5-1 to TRBJ2-2, with D tentatively TRBD2 (6 bases). Germline CDR1 reads SGHRS; CDR2 reads YFSETQ. The V end was cut by 0 bases, the J end by 6 bases, with 21 bases between. The CDR3 sequence is 18 residues long. The CDR3 bases are TGCGCCAGCAGCTTGGCGGGGGTCCGAGGACGGTCGGCCGGGGAGCTGTTTTTT. Translated: CASSLAGVRGRSAGELFF. Complete variable domain (other parts from reference TRBV5-1 and TRBJ2-2): KAGVTQTPRYLIKTRGQQVTLSCSPISGHRSVSWYQQTPGQGLQFLFEYFSETQRNKGNFPGRFSGRQFSNSRSEMNVSTLELGDSALYLCASSLAGVRGRSAGELFFGEGSRLTVL.

V is TRBV10-3 and J is TRBJ1-1; 8 bases fit TRBD1. Unmatched junction bases numbered 5, after V lost 8 bases and J lost 0 bases. The length of the CDR3 is 14 residues. Looked up from germline, CDR1 is ENHRY and CDR2 is SYGVKD. This CDR3 reads CAIGRTGMNTEAFF. CDR3 nucleotide sequence: TGTGCCATCGGGAGGACAGGGATGAACACTGAAGCTTTCTTT.

For this clonotype: A read error may account for a junction end that differs from germline. This chain connects TRBV5-1 to TRBJ2-1; no reliable D call. This CDR3 has 12 residues. Germline CDR1 SGHRS, CDR2 YFSETQ. The CDR3 loop is CTSSLKGNEQFF. In DNA form, the CDR3 reads TGCACCAGCAGCTTGAAGGGTAATGAGCAGTTCTTC. Drawing the rest from reference TRBV5-1 and TRBJ2-1, the complete variable domain is KAGVTQTPRYLIKTRGQQVTLSCSPISGHRSVSWYQQTPGQGLQFLFEYFSETQRNKGNFPGRFSGRQFSNSRSEMNVSTLELGDSALYLCTSSLKGNEQFFGPGTRLTVL.

This clonotype was counted ten times or more. This rearrangement joins TRBV20-1 to TRBJ2-7; 10 positions match TRBD1. The germline V gene has CDR1 DFQATT and CDR2 SNEGSKA (reference sequence). Unmatched junction bases numbered 8, after V lost 6 bases and J lost 0 bases. This CDR3 has 15 residues. This CDR3 reads CSAVPGQGYSYEQYF. The CDR3 DNA sequence: TGCAGTGCAGTGCCGGGACAGGGGTACTCCTACGAGCAGTACTTC.

This clonotype was seen at least ten times. The chain recombines TRBV2 with TRBJ2-7; D gene ambiguous. There are 11 residues in the CDR3. Germline assignment: CDR1 SNHLY and CDR2 FYNNEI. Trimming removed 1 base from V and 7 bases from J, with 5 bases in between. The CDR3: CASSEVEEQYF. The CDR3 region has the DNA TGTGCCAGCAGTGAAGTCGAAGAGCAGTACTTC.

This clonotype was seen repeatedly, ten times or more. V is TRBV28 and J is TRBJ2-3; possibly TRBD2 for D (6 bases). This CDR3 has 14 amino acids. In germline, CDR1 is MDHEN, CDR2 SYDVKM. V lost 3 bases, J lost 3 bases, and 10 bases lay in between. For the CDR3, the DNA is TGTGCCAGCAGTTTTAGCGGCGTAACAGATACGCAGTATTTT. As protein: CASSFSGVTDTQYF.

This clonotype has a count of ten or more. The chain joins TRBV20-1 to TRBJ1-1; TRBD1 agrees at 9 bases. CDR1 and CDR2 (germline): DFQATT, SNEGSKA (reference sequence). V lost 5 bases to trimming and J lost 4 bases; unmatched junction nucleotides: 8. The CDR3 sequence is 14 residues long. This CDR3 reads CSALTGGSGTEAFF. The CDR3 DNA sequence: TGCAGTGCTTTAACAGGGGGCTCGGGCACTGAAGCTTTCTTT.

Many counts were recorded for this clonotype. The V call is TRBV24-1, the J call TRBJ2-1; 11 bases fit TRBD2. Trimming removed 3 bases from V and 0 bases from J; junction bases left unmatched: 3. The CDR3 is 17 residues long. The germline gives CDR1 KGHDR, CDR2 SFDVKD. The CDR3 DNA reads TGTGCCACCAGTGATCCCGGGACTAGCGGCTCCTACAATGAGCAGTTCTTC. As protein: CATSDPGTSGSYNEQFF.

This clonotype was picked up many times. J is TRBJ2-3 and V is TRBV15, with TRBD2 matching 9 bases. J lost 7 bases, V lost 4 bases, and 0 bases had no gene match. From germline, CDR1 is LNHNV and CDR2 YYDKDF (reference sequence). The CDR3 has 12 amino acids. The CDR3 region has the DNA TGTGCCACCAGCACTAGCGGGAATACGCAGTATTTT. Encoded protein: CATSTSGNTQYF.

This clonotype was recorded many times. The CDR3 region is CSARFPQGATYEQYF. Written as DNA, the CDR3 is TGCAGTGCTAGATTCCCCCAGGGGGCAACCTACGAGCAGTACTTC. The chain carries TRBV20-1 and TRBJ2-7; 8 nucleotides agree with TRBD1. After removal of 2 bases from V and 2 bases from J, the junction contained 8 bases not matched to a gene. CDR1 is DFQATT, CDR2 SNEGSKA, per germline (reference sequence). The CDR3 covers 15 residues.

This clonotype has a handful of counts. The chain uses TRBV5-1 and TRBJ2-5, with TRBD1 matching 7 bases. The CDR3 is made up of 17 amino acids. V trimming: 0 bases; J trimming: 5 bases; junction bases outside the gene matches: 13. Germline V gene sequence: CDR1 SGHRS, CDR2 YFSETQ. The DNA for the CDR3 is TGCGCCAGCAGCTTGGAGGGACCGGGACAGCGAGGGGAGACCCAGTACTTC. This encodes CASSLEGPGQRGETQYF.

This clonotype has a handful of counts. The rearrangement joins TRBV28 to TRBJ2-7; 7 nucleotides match TRBD1. With 5 bases clipped from V and 7 bases from J, the junction kept 8 bases outside the gene matches. The germline CDR1 and CDR2 sequences are MDHEN and SYDVKM. The CDR3 runs to 13 residues. CDR3 loop: CASSDRAPGEQYF. In DNA, the CDR3 is TGTGCCAGCAGTGACAGGGCCCCGGGAGAGCAGTACTTC.

In this sample, this clonotype turned up many times. V usage is TRBV7-9 and J usage is TRBJ1-1, with TRBD1 identical over 11 bases. In germline, CDR1 is SEHNR, CDR2 FQNEAQ (reference sequence). CDR3 length equals 17 residues. V shed 4 bases, J shed 4 bases, and the junction held 11 bases outside the gene matches. In DNA form, the CDR3 reads TGTGCCAGCAGCTCTGAATGGGACAGGGGGGGAGGCACTGAAGCTTTCTTT. Residues: CASSSEWDRGGGTEAFF.

This clonotype has more than one count but fewer than ten. With a much larger clone just one base away, this may be a read error. This CDR3 fails to terminate in the conserved phenylalanine or tryptophan, so it likely reflects a read error. This chain connects TRBV12-3 or TRBV12-4 to TRBJ2-5; TRBD2 agrees at 12 bases. This CDR3 spans 15 amino acids. J lost 7 bases, V lost 5 bases, and 8 bases had no gene match. The CDR3 nucleotides read TGTGCCAGCAGTACCCTAGCGGGAGGGGCAGGGACCCAGTACCTC. It translates to CASSTLAGGAGTQYL.

This clonotype has at least ten counts. V usage is TRBV5-1 and J usage is TRBJ1-2, with D tentatively TRBD1 (6 bases). The CDR3 runs 15 residues. Germline V gene data show CDR1 as SGHRS and CDR2 as YFSETQ. V lost 3 bases, J lost 0 bases, and 12 bases lay in between. The CDR3 DNA follows: TGCGCCAGCAGCTCAGCACAGGGAGCTAACTATGGCTACACCTTC. As protein: CASSSAQGANYGYTF.

The sample holds many counts of this clonotype. The CDR3 protein is CASRAILAGELFF. CDR3 DNA sequence: TGTGCCAGCAGAGCCATCTTGGCCGGGGAGCTGTTTTTT. The V and J genes are TRBV2 and TRBJ2-2; D is unresolved. Germline CDR1 reads SNHLY; CDR2 reads FYNNEI. The CDR3 sequence is 13 residues long. Between the trimmed V and J ends, which lost 6 bases and 6 bases, there was a span of 11 bases.

This clonotype was counted at least ten times. The V gene is TRBV20-1, the J gene TRBJ2-5, with D unresolved. This CDR3 has 13 amino acids. Germline CDR1 DFQATT, CDR2 SNEGSKA (reference sequence). V lost 0 bases, J lost 2 bases, and 7 bases lay in between. Here the CDR3 DNA reads TGCAGTGCTAGAGATATGGGGCAAGAGACCCAGTACTTC. It is translated as CSARDMGQETQYF.

A word on this clonotype: A much more abundant neighbour one base away suggests this may be a read error. The genes are TRBV7-8 and TRBJ2-5; a weak D match, TRBD1 (5 bases). V dropped 4 bases and J dropped 4 bases, with 13 bases sitting between them. The CDR3 contains 14 residues. Germline values: CDR1 SGHVS, CDR2 FQNEAQ. The CDR3 DNA follows: TGTGCCAGCAGCTCGGACAAGGCAGGAGAGACCCAGTACTTC. Its protein product is CASSSDKAGETQYF.

This clonotype was detected many times. The V call is TRBV20-1, the J call TRBJ2-4; weak D call: TRBD2 (5 bases). V shed 1 base and J shed 0 bases, with 16 bases lying between them. This CDR3 comprises 17 residues. Germline V gene sequence: CDR1 DFQATT, CDR2 SNEGSKA (reference sequence). The CDR3 is CSARAPAGDLAKNIQYF. DNA of the CDR3: TGCAGTGCTAGAGCCCCGGCGGGCGACCTAGCCAAAAACATTCAGTACTTC.

This clonotype was seen a handful of times. The chain employs TRBV15 and TRBJ2-7; TRBD1 matches at 8 bases. CDR1 is LNHNV, CDR2 YYDKDF, per germline (reference sequence). With 3 bases clipped from V and 3 bases from J, the junction kept 10 bases outside the gene matches. This CDR3 contains 16 residues. In nucleotides, the CDR3 is TGTGCCACCAGCAGGGGTACAGGGGGGATTCGCTACGAGCAGTACTTC. Encoded protein: CATSRGTGGIRYEQYF.

The table lists this clonotype with a few counts. The genes are TRBV12-3 or TRBV12-4 and TRBJ1-5; no definite D call. The CDR3 covers 13 residues. The V and J ends lost 6 bases and 4 bases respectively, with 10 bases between them. In DNA, the CDR3 is TGTGCCAGCAGCCAGAGGGCGAATCAGCCCCAGCATTTT. It yields the protein CASSQRANQPQHF.

This clonotype was seen many times. The chain recombines TRBV20-1 with TRBJ2-1; 7 bases map to TRBD2. J lost 9 bases, V lost 5 bases, and 10 bases had no gene match. The CDR3 has 13 amino acids. CDR1 and CDR2 (germline): DFQATT, SNEGSKA (reference sequence). The CDR3 sequence: CSAGGLADREQFF. The CDR3 DNA reads TGCAGTGCTGGGGGTCTAGCGGACCGTGAGCAGTTCTTC.

This clonotype was counted ten times or more. V gene TRBV28 combines with J gene TRBJ2-1; 13 bases align to TRBD2. J gave up 6 bases and V 3 bases, and 2 bases lay outside the gene matches. CDR1 and CDR2 (germline): MDHEN, SYDVKM. CDR3 length: 15 residues. CDR3 in DNA: TGTGCCAGCAGTTTCACTAGCGGGAGGGTCAATGAGCAGTTCTTC. As protein: CASSFTSGRVNEQFF.

This clonotype has a count of ten or more. V gene TRBV5-5 combines with J gene TRBJ1-2; D not resolved. CDR3 length: 13 amino acids. V was cut by 4 bases and J by 2 bases, with 9 bases left in between. CDR1 and CDR2 (germline): SGHKS, YYEKEE (reference sequence). CDR3 protein: CASSADVNYGYTF. The CDR3 nucleotides read TGTGCCAGCAGCGCGGACGTAAACTATGGCTACACCTTC.

This clonotype was seen at least ten times. The rearrangement joins TRBV18 to TRBJ1-1; D remains unclear. The V end was cut by 6 bases, the J end by 6 bases, with 14 bases between. The CDR3 is made up of 13 amino acids. CDR1 and CDR2 from the germline V gene are KGHSH and LQKENI. In nucleotides, the CDR3 is TGTGCCAGCTCTCCCGGCGGTCCGGCTGAAGCTTTCTTT. This sequence encodes CASSPGGPAEAFF. The full variable domain, in which reference TRBV18 and TRBJ1-1 provide the parts outside the CDR3, is NAGVMQNPRHLVRRRGQEARLRCSPMKGHSHVYWYRQLPEEGLKFMVYLQKENIIDESGMPKERFSAEFPKEGPSILRIQQVVRGDSAAYFCASSPGGPAEAFFGQGTRLTVV.